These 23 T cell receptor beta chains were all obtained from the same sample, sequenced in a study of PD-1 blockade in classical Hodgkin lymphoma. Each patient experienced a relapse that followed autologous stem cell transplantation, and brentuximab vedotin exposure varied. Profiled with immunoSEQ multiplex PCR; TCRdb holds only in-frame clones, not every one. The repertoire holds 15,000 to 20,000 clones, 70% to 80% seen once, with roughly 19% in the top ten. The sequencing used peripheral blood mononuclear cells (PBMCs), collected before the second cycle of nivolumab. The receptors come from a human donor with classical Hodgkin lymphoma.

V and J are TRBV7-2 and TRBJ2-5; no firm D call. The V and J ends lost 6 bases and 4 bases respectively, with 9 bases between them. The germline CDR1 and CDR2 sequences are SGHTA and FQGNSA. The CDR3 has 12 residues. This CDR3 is CASRFMGETQYF. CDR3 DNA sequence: TGTGCCAGCAGGTTTATGGGAGAGACCCAGTACTTC.

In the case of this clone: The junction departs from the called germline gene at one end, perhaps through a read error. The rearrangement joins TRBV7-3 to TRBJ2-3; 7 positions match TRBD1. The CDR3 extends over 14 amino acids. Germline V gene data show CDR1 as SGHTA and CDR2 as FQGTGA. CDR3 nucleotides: TGTGCCAGCAACTTATCGACAGGGACAGATACGCAGTATTTT. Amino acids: CASNLSTGTDTQYF.

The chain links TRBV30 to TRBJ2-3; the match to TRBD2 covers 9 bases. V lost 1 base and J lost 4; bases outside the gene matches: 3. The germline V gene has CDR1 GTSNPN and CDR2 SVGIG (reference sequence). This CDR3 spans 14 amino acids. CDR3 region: CAWSAGLAADTQYF. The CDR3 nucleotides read TGTGCCTGGAGTGCGGGACTAGCTGCAGATACGCAGTATTTT. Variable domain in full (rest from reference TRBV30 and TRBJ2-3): SQTIHQWPATLVQPVGSPLSLECTVEGTSNPNLYWYRQAAGRGLQLLFYSVGIGQISSEVPQNLSASRPQDRQFILSSKKLLLSDSGFYLCAWSAGLAADTQYFGPGTRLTVL.

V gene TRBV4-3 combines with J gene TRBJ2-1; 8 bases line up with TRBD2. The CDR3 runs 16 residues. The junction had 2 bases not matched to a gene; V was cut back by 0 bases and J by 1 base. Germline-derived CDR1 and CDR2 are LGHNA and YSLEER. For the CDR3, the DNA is TGCGCCAGCAGCCAAGACGGGAGGGGGTCCTACAATGAGCAGTTCTTC. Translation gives CASSQDGRGSYNEQFF.

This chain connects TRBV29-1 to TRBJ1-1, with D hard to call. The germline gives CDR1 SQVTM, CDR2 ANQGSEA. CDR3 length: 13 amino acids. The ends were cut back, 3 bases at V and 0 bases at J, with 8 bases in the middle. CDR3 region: CSVDVMMNTEAFF. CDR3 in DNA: TGCAGCGTTGATGTCATGATGAACACTGAAGCTTTCTTT.

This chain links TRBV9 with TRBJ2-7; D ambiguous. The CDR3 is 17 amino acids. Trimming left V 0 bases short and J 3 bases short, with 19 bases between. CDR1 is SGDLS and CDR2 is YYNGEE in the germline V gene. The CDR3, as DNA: TGTGCCAGCAGCGTAGCAGTTTCTGGAGCCTTTAACTACGAGCAGTACTTC. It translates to CASSVAVSGAFNYEQYF.

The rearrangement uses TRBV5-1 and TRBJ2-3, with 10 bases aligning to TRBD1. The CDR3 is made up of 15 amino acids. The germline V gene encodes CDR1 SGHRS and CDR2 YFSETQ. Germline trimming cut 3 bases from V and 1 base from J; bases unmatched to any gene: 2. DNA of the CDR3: TGCGCCAGCAGCTCCGGACAGGGGGGCACAGATACGCAGTATTTT. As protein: CASSSGQGGTDTQYF.

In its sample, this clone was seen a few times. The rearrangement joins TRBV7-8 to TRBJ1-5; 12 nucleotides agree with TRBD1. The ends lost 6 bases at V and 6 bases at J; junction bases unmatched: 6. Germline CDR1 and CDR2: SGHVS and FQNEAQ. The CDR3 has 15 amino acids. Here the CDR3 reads CASSAGTGGFQPQHF. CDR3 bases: TGTGCCAGCAGTGCCGGGACAGGGGGCTTTCAGCCCCAGCATTTT.

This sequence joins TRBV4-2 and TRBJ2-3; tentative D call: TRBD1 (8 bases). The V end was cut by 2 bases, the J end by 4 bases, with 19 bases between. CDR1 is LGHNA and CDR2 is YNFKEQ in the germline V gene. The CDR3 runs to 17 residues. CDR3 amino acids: CASSQQITGGVADTQYF. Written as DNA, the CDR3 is TGTGCCAGCAGCCAACAAATAACAGGGGGGGTTGCAGATACGCAGTATTTT.

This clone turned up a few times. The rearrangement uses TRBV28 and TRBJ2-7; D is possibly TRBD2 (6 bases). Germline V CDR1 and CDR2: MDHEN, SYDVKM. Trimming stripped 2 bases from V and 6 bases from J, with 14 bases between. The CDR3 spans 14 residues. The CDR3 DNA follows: TGTGCCAGCAGTTTACGGGGGAGAGGAGGCGAGCAGTACTTC. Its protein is CASSLRGRGGEQYF.

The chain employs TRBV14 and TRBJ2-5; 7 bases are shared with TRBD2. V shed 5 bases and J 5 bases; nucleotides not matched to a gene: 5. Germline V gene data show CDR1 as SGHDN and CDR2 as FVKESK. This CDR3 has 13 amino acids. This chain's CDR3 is CASSANGGETQYF. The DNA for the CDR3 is TGTGCCAGCAGCGCGAACGGGGGGGAGACCCAGTACTTC.

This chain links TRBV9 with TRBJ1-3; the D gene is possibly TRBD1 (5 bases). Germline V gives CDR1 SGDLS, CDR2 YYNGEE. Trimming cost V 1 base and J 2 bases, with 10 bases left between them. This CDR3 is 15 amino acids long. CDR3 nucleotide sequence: TGTGCCAGCAGCGTACAGGGTGCCCCTGGAAACACCATATATTTT. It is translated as CASSVQGAPGNTIYF.

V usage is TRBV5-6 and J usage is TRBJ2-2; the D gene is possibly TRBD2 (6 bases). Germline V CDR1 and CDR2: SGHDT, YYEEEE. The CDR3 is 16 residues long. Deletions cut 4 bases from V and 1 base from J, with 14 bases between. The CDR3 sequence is CASSPGTGRNTGELFF. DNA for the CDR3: TGTGCCAGCAGCCCTGGGACTGGGAGGAACACCGGGGAGCTGTTTTTT.

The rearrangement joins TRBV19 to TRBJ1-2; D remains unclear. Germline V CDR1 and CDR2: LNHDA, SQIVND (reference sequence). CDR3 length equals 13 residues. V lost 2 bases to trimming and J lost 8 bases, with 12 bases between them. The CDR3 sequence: CASSISLRWGYTF. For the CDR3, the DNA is TGTGCCAGTAGTATATCCCTCCGGTGGGGCTACACCTTC.

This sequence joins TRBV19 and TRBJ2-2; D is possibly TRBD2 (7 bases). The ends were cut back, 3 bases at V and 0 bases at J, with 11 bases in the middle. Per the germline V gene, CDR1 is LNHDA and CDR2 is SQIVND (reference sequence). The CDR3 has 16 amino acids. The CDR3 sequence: CASSIRGAPNTGELFF. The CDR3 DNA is TGTGCCAGTAGTATTCGGGGGGCGCCGAACACCGGGGAGCTGTTTTTT. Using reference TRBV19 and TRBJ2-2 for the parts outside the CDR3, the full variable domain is DGGITQSPKYLFRKEGQNVTLSCEQNLNHDAMYWYRQDPGQGLRLIYYSQIVNDFQKGDIAEGYSVSREKKESFPLTVTSAQKNPTAFYLCASSIRGAPNTGELFFGEGSRLTVL.

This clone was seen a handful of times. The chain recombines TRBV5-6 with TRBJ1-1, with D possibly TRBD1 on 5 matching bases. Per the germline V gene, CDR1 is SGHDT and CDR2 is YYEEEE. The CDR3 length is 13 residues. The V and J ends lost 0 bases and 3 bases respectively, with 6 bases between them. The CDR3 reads CASSLVGDTEAFF. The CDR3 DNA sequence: TGTGCCAGCAGCTTGGTGGGGGACACTGAAGCTTTCTTT.

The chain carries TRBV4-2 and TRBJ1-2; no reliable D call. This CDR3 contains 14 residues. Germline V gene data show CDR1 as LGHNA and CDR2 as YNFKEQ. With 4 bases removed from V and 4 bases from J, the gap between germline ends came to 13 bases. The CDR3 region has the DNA TGTGCCAGCAGCCCCTGGGGAGCCACCTATGGCTACACCTTC. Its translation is CASSPWGATYGYTF.

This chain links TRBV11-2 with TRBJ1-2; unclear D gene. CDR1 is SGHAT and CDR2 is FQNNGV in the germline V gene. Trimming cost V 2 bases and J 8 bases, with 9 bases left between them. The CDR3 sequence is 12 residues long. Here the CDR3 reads CASSLFEEGYTF. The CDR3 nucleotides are TGTGCCAGCAGCTTATTTGAGGAGGGCTACACCTTC.

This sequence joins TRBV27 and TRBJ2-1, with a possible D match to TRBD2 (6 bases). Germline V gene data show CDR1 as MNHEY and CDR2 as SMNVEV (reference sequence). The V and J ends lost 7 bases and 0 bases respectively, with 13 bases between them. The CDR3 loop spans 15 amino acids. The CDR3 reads CASTEGGSSYNEQFF. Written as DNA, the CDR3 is TGTGCCAGCACCGAGGGAGGTAGCTCCTACAATGAGCAGTTCTTC.

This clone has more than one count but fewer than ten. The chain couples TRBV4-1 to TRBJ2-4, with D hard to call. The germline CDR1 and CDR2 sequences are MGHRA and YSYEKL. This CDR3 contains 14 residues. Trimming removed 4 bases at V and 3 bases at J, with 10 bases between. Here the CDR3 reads CASSPPKVKNIQYF. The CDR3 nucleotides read TGCGCCAGCAGCCCCCCGAAGGTCAAAAACATTCAGTACTTC.

CDR3 protein: CASSQEGWNEQFF. CDR3 nucleotides: TGCGCCAGCAGCCAAGAGGGTTGGAATGAGCAGTTCTTC. The J gene is TRBJ2-1, the V gene TRBV4-3; unclear D gene. Germline CDR1 LGHNA, CDR2 YSLEER. Trimming took off 0 bases at V and 7 bases at J, with 7 bases between the two ends. The CDR3 has 13 amino acids.

CDR3 amino acids: CASTFIPTNEKLFF. CDR3 coding DNA: TGTGCCAGCACTTTCATCCCAACTAATGAAAAACTGTTTTTT. J is TRBJ1-4 and V is TRBV2; D gene uncertain. The CDR3 consists of 14 residues. V shed 7 bases and J shed 0 bases, with 9 bases lying between them. Per germline, CDR1 SNHLY and CDR2 FYNNEI.

DNA for the CDR3: TGTGCCAGCAGCTTAAGCAGGGGGGAAGGCTACACCTTC. This sequence encodes CASSLSRGEGYTF. The J gene is TRBJ1-2, the V gene TRBV7-8; the match to TRBD1 covers 7 bases. This CDR3 region has 13 residues. Germline V gives CDR1 SGHVS, CDR2 FQNEAQ. The J segment lost 8 bases and the V segment lost 2 bases, leaving 5 bases of the junction unmatched.